Listed here is a single T cell receptor beta chain. In the study's own analysis: Counts of nucleated cells, estimated from reference gene primer amplification, were obtained. Sequencing used immunoSEQ multiplex PCR; TCRdb keeps in-frame clones, though not all of them. That table is the source of V, J and clone size, and D and trimming were worked out from the DNA. The sample has fewer than 300,000 clones; approximately 85% are singletons. V lost 1 base, J lost 0 bases, and 1 base stayed unmatched. The CDR3 runs 18 residues. Germline V gene lookup returns CDR1 SGHAT and CDR2 FQNNGV. The data were obtained in a study of blood T cell repertoires in COVID-19. Study context: Acute-phase and convalescent COVID-19 samples originated in the United States, Italy and Spain.

This receptor was identified in a human donor with COVID-19, enrolled during active disease. The donor label of this sample is uncertain. Sequencing was done on a sample of peripheral blood. V usage is TRBV11-2 and J usage is TRBJ2-4, with 15 positions matching TRBD2. In DNA, the CDR3 is TGTGCCAGCAGCTTAGGGACTAGCGGGAGGGGAGCCAAAAACATTCAGTACTTC. This translates into CASSLGTSGRGAKNIQYF.